The sequence of this T cell receptor beta chain was determined in a study of cytomegalovirus exposure and HLA in healthy donors. Deletions cut 5 bases from V and 0 bases from J, with 8 bases between. There are 14 residues in the CDR3. Germline CDR1 reads GTSNPN; CDR2 reads SVGIG (reference sequence). A multiplex PCR was run with 60 Vbeta primers and 13 Jbeta primers. Profiled with immunoSEQ multiplex PCR; TCRdb holds only in-frame clones, not every one. This sample has roughly 150,000 clones; around 82% occur once, and the top ten carry around 6.6%. Source material: PBMCs. This receptor was identified in a woman aged 45 to 65 in good health and CMV-seropositive. The chain couples TRBV30 to TRBJ2-6; possible D gene TRBD2, 5 bases. The CDR3 DNA follows: TGTGCCTGGGGGAGAGACTCTGGGGCCAACGTCCTGACTTTC. As protein: CAWGRDSGANVLTF.